This TCR beta chain was sequenced for a study of blood T cell repertoires in COVID-19. CDR3 length: 15 residues. CDR1 and CDR2 from the germline V gene are SGHAT and FQNNGV. V gave up 3 bases and J gave up 0 bases, with 12 bases separating them. The assay was immunoSEQ multiplex PCR, and TCRdb's table has in-frame clones only and misses some. The sample has under 300,000 clones, 83% seen once. V gene TRBV11-2 combines with J gene TRBJ2-7, with D possibly being TRBD2 (5 bases). The TCR sequence derives from a human donor in a cohort sampled during active COVID-19. What was sequenced was peripheral blood. The CDR3 bases are TGTGCCAGCAGCTTGCGTAGGGAGAGCTCCTACGAGCAGTACTTC. It codes for CASSLRRESSYEQYF.